The rows below give T cell receptor beta chains drawn from one sample of a study of early T cells in non-severe SARS-CoV-2 infection. TCRdb used MiXCR to reprocess the 5' RACE reads, holding one entry per CDR3 protein. In the table there are about 35,000 distinct CDR3 sequences, roughly 6% of which are singletons. The starting material was whole blood, obtained at baseline. The origin of the receptors is an adult who was a healthcare worker with PCR-confirmed SARS-CoV-2 infection or an uninfected control (not recorded which). Each CDR3 is given with its conserved first and last residue. The order of the fields is J gene, V gene, clone size, D gene, CDR3 protein, CDR3 DNA. The D gene is left open where the match is weak. The listing skips clone size in some rows; elsewhere it reads once, few, many or a size class.

J gene: TRBJ2-2; V gene: TRBV27; clone size: many; D gene: TRBD1; CDR3 protein: CASSMIQGAGTGELFF; CDR3 DNA: TGTGCCAGCAGTATGATACAGGGGGCGGGCACCGGGGAGCTGTTTTTT
J gene: TRBJ2-1; V gene: TRBV7-6; clone size: many; D gene: NA; CDR3 protein: CASSLAGLFNEQFF; CDR3 DNA: TGTGCCAGCAGCTTAGCTGGCCTTTTCAATGAGCAGTTCTTC
J gene: TRBJ2-2; V gene: TRBV7-2; clone size: few; D gene: TRBD2; CDR3 protein: CASSRLAGGGTGELFF; CDR3 DNA: TGTGCCAGCAGCCGACTAGCGGGAGGGGGCACCGGGGAGCTGTTTTTT
J gene: TRBJ1-2; V gene: TRBV5-1; clone size: many; D gene: NA; CDR3 protein: CASSLEGVYGYTF; CDR3 DNA: TGCGCCAGCAGCTTGGAGGGGGTCTATGGCTACACCTTC
J gene: TRBJ2-5; V gene: TRBV7-6; clone size: many; D gene: NA; CDR3 protein: CASSLGGPETQYF; CDR3 DNA: TGTGCCAGCAGCTTGGGGGGTCCAGAGACCCAGTACTTC
J gene: TRBJ1-2; V gene: TRBV29-1; clone size: many; D gene: NA; CDR3 protein: CSVGEGRYGYTF; CDR3 DNA: TGCAGCGTCGGGGAAGGACGTTACGGCTACACCTTC
J gene: TRBJ2-7; V gene: TRBV20-1; clone size: few; D gene: TRBD2; CDR3 protein: CSARREGRVYEQYF; CDR3 DNA: TGCAGTGCTAGGCGGGAGGGGAGGGTCTACGAGCAGTACTTC
J gene: TRBJ2-3; V gene: TRBV20-1; clone size: many; D gene: NA; CDR3 protein: CSARSGGPTDTQYF; CDR3 DNA: TGCAGTGCTAGATCGGGGGGCCCCACAGATACGCAGTATTTT
J gene: TRBJ2-3; V gene: TRBV12-3/TRBV12-4; clone size: many; D gene: TRBD1; CDR3 protein: CASSLVTGAARTDTQYF; CDR3 DNA: TGTGCCAGCAGTTTGGTGACAGGGGCGGCGAGGACAGATACGCAGTATTTT
J gene: TRBJ2-2; V gene: TRBV6-5; clone size: NA; D gene: NA; CDR3 protein: CASSYRIPAGELFF; CDR3 DNA: TGTGCCAGCAGTTACCGGATCCCAGCTGGGGAGCTGTTTTTT
J gene: TRBJ2-1; V gene: TRBV5-1; clone size: many; D gene: TRBD2; CDR3 protein: CASSSGTSGSSSNEQFF; CDR3 DNA: TGCGCCAGCAGCTCTGGGACTAGCGGGAGTAGTTCTAATGAGCAGTTCTTC
J gene: TRBJ2-7; V gene: TRBV7-9; clone size: many; D gene: NA; CDR3 protein: CASSSRGSVFYEQYF; CDR3 DNA: TGTGCCAGCAGCTCCCGGGGTAGCGTTTTCTACGAGCAGTACTTC
J gene: TRBJ2-7; V gene: TRBV7-2; clone size: many; D gene: NA; CDR3 protein: CASSPVRGSSYEQYF; CDR3 DNA: TGTGCCAGCAGCCCCGTGAGGGGGAGTTCATACGAGCAGTACTTC
J gene: TRBJ2-3; V gene: TRBV18; clone size: many; D gene: TRBD1; CDR3 protein: CASSPRGGGLDTQYF; CDR3 DNA: TGTGCCAGCTCACCAAGAGGGGGCGGCTTAGATACGCAGTATTTT
J gene: TRBJ2-2; V gene: TRBV10-2; clone size: few; D gene: TRBD2; CDR3 protein: CASSGTSGSLNTGELFF; CDR3 DNA: TGCGCCAGCTCCGGGACTAGCGGAAGCCTGAACACCGGGGAGCTGTTTTTT
J gene: TRBJ1-1; V gene: TRBV11-2; clone size: many; D gene: NA; CDR3 protein: CASSLDRGDTEAFF; CDR3 DNA: TGTGCCAGCAGCTTAGATCGGGGAGACACTGAAGCTTTCTTT
J gene: TRBJ2-1; V gene: TRBV30; clone size: few; D gene: TRBD2; CDR3 protein: CAWMTSGRVGRNEQFF; CDR3 DNA: TGTGCCTGGATGACTAGCGGGAGGGTCGGGAGAAATGAGCAGTTCTTC
J gene: TRBJ2-1; V gene: TRBV6-5; clone size: many; D gene: TRBD2; CDR3 protein: CASSYTSGSREQFF; CDR3 DNA: TGTGCCAGCAGTTATACTAGCGGGAGTCGTGAGCAGTTCTTC
J gene: TRBJ2-1; V gene: TRBV7-9; clone size: NA; D gene: NA; CDR3 protein: CASSLVGVGGSDEQFF; CDR3 DNA: TGTGCCAGCAGCTTAGTAGGGGTAGGGGGTTCCGATGAGCAGTTCTTC
J gene: TRBJ2-3; V gene: TRBV7-2; clone size: many; D gene: NA; CDR3 protein: CASSLAFTDTQYF; CDR3 DNA: TGTGCCAGCAGCTTAGCGTTCACAGATACGCAGTATTTT
J gene: TRBJ2-1; V gene: TRBV2; clone size: many; D gene: NA; CDR3 protein: CASKTSGTHFDNEQFF; CDR3 DNA: TGTGCCAGCAAGACTTCCGGGACGCATTTTGACAATGAGCAGTTCTTC
J gene: TRBJ2-5; V gene: TRBV11-2; clone size: NA; D gene: TRBD1; CDR3 protein: CASSLAGTGWKETQYF; CDR3 DNA: TGTGCCAGCAGCTTAGCTGGGACAGGTTGGAAAGAGACCCAGTACTTC
J gene: TRBJ2-7; V gene: TRBV7-2; clone size: NA; D gene: NA; CDR3 protein: CASSLADGLYEQYF; CDR3 DNA: TGTGCCAGCAGCTTAGCGGACGGTTTATACGAGCAGTACTTC
J gene: TRBJ2-7; V gene: TRBV12-3/TRBV12-4; clone size: NA; D gene: NA; CDR3 protein: CASSLSSGSYEQYF; CDR3 DNA: TGTGCCAGCAGTCTCTCCTCAGGCTCCTACGAGCAGTACTTC
J gene: TRBJ2-5; V gene: TRBV20-1; clone size: many; D gene: NA; CDR3 protein: CSAKREETQYF; CDR3 DNA: TGCAGTGCTAAAAGGGAAGAGACCCAGTACTTC
J gene: TRBJ2-3; V gene: TRBV7-9; clone size: many; D gene: NA; CDR3 protein: CASSLRIRGDTQYF; CDR3 DNA: TGTGCCAGCAGCTTACGTATCAGGGGAGATACGCAGTATTTT
J gene: TRBJ2-1; V gene: TRBV6-2/TRBV6-3; clone size: many; D gene: TRBD2; CDR3 protein: CASLTSGVNEQFF; CDR3 DNA: TGTGCCAGCCTGACTAGCGGGGTCAATGAGCAGTTCTTC
J gene: TRBJ2-7; V gene: TRBV6-2/TRBV6-3; clone size: many; D gene: NA; CDR3 protein: CASSYQPYEQYF; CDR3 DNA: TGTGCCAGCAGTTATCAACCCTACGAGCAGTACTTC
J gene: TRBJ2-7; V gene: TRBV20-1; clone size: many; D gene: TRBD1; CDR3 protein: CSAIGTAFYEQYF; CDR3 DNA: TGCAGTGCAATTGGGACAGCTTTTTACGAGCAGTACTTC
J gene: TRBJ1-5; V gene: TRBV6-2/TRBV6-3; clone size: many; D gene: TRBD1; CDR3 protein: CASSQQGFSNQPQHF; CDR3 DNA: TGTGCCAGCAGCCAACAGGGGTTTAGCAATCAGCCCCAGCATTTT
J gene: TRBJ2-7; V gene: TRBV5-1; clone size: NA; D gene: TRBD1; CDR3 protein: CASSPYRGVAYEQYF; CDR3 DNA: TGCGCCAGCAGCCCATACAGGGGCGTTGCCTACGAGCAGTACTTC
J gene: TRBJ1-2; V gene: TRBV13; clone size: many; D gene: NA; CDR3 protein: CASTAANYGYTF; CDR3 DNA: TGTGCCAGCACGGCAGCAAACTATGGCTACACCTTC
J gene: TRBJ1-1; V gene: TRBV12-3/TRBV12-4; clone size: NA; D gene: NA; CDR3 protein: CASIWTALNTEAFF; CDR3 DNA: TGTGCCAGCATCTGGACAGCCTTGAACACTGAAGCTTTCTTT
J gene: TRBJ2-1; V gene: TRBV7-2; clone size: few; D gene: TRBD2; CDR3 protein: CASSLGAGAYNEQFF; CDR3 DNA: TGTGCCAGCAGCTTAGGTGCGGGGGCCTACAATGAGCAGTTCTTC
J gene: TRBJ1-2; V gene: TRBV18; clone size: many; D gene: NA; CDR3 protein: CASSPRAGNDYGYTF; CDR3 DNA: TGTGCCAGCTCACCACGGGCAGGGAACGACTATGGCTACACCTTC
J gene: TRBJ2-1; V gene: TRBV5-1; clone size: many; D gene: TRBD2; CDR3 protein: CASSSDVLAGGNEQFF; CDR3 DNA: TGCGCCAGCAGCTCCGACGTGTTAGCGGGGGGCAATGAGCAGTTCTTC
J gene: TRBJ1-6; V gene: TRBV25-1; clone size: many; D gene: TRBD1; CDR3 protein: CASSEWGGAGGSPLHF; CDR3 DNA: TGTGCCAGCAGTGAATGGGGAGGGGCAGGGGGCTCACCCCTCCACTTT
J gene: TRBJ2-2; V gene: TRBV15; clone size: NA; D gene: NA; CDR3 protein: CATSRDSALNLGELFF; CDR3 DNA: TGTGCCACCAGCAGAGATTCGGCGTTGAATCTCGGGGAGCTGTTTTTT
J gene: TRBJ2-3; V gene: TRBV4-3; clone size: many; D gene: TRBD2; CDR3 protein: CASSQLAGGQDTQYF; CDR3 DNA: TGCGCCAGCAGCCAACTAGCGGGGGGGCAAGATACGCAGTATTTT
J gene: TRBJ2-5; V gene: TRBV23-1; clone size: many; D gene: NA; CDR3 protein: CASRVVLGDLQPETQYF; CDR3 DNA: TGCGCCAGCAGGGTTGTCTTAGGAGATTTACAACCAGAGACCCAGTACTTC
J gene: TRBJ2-3; V gene: TRBV6-6; clone size: many; D gene: TRBD2; CDR3 protein: CASFPNGLAGEDTQYF; CDR3 DNA: TGTGCCAGCTTCCCTAACGGACTAGCGGGAGAAGATACGCAGTATTTT
J gene: TRBJ2-5; V gene: TRBV7-2; clone size: NA; D gene: NA; CDR3 protein: CASSLNPGGQETQYF; CDR3 DNA: TGTGCCAGCAGCTTAAATCCCGGGGGCCAAGAGACCCAGTACTTC
J gene: TRBJ1-4; V gene: TRBV12-3/TRBV12-4; clone size: many; D gene: NA; CDR3 protein: CASSPPSGELFF; CDR3 DNA: TGTGCCAGCAGTCCCCCGAGCGGGGAACTGTTTTTT
J gene: TRBJ2-5; V gene: TRBV5-1; clone size: many; D gene: TRBD1; CDR3 protein: CASSLTGVQETQYF; CDR3 DNA: TGCGCCAGCAGCTTGACAGGGGTCCAGGAGACCCAGTACTTC
J gene: TRBJ2-2; V gene: TRBV7-2; clone size: many; D gene: NA; CDR3 protein: CASSSPNTGELFF; CDR3 DNA: TGTGCCAGCAGCTCCCCGAACACCGGGGAGCTGTTTTTT
J gene: TRBJ2-7; V gene: TRBV10-3; clone size: many; D gene: NA; CDR3 protein: CAVGRDSYEQYF; CDR3 DNA: TGTGCCGTCGGACGGGACTCCTACGAGCAGTACTTC
J gene: TRBJ1-1; V gene: TRBV7-9; clone size: many; D gene: NA; CDR3 protein: CASSHTQTDENTEAFF; CDR3 DNA: TGTGCCAGCAGCCATACCCAGACGGATGAGAACACTGAAGCTTTCTTT
J gene: TRBJ2-3; V gene: TRBV6-4; clone size: many; D gene: NA; CDR3 protein: CASSEDGDTQYF; CDR3 DNA: TGTGCCAGCAGCGAAGACGGAGATACGCAGTATTTT
J gene: TRBJ2-7; V gene: TRBV7-6; clone size: many; D gene: NA; CDR3 protein: CASSLTSRAEQYF; CDR3 DNA: TGTGCCAGCAGCTTAACGTCCCGGGCCGAGCAGTACTTC
J gene: TRBJ1-2; V gene: TRBV7-2; clone size: few; D gene: NA; CDR3 protein: CASSIRTGGLNYGYTF; CDR3 DNA: TGTGCCAGCAGCATCCGAACCGGGGGGTTGAACTATGGCTACACCTTC
J gene: TRBJ2-1; V gene: TRBV7-2; clone size: many; D gene: NA; CDR3 protein: CASSLVLKAETQFF; CDR3 DNA: TGTGCCAGCAGCTTAGTTCTAAAAGCGGAAACACAGTTCTTC
J gene: TRBJ2-7; V gene: TRBV29-1; clone size: few; D gene: NA; CDR3 protein: CSVGKGLAYEQYF; CDR3 DNA: TGCAGCGTTGGTAAGGGCTTAGCCTACGAGCAGTACTTC
J gene: TRBJ1-5; V gene: TRBV25-1; clone size: many; D gene: NA; CDR3 protein: CASSEFGGAPQHF; CDR3 DNA: TGTGCCAGCAGTGAATTCGGGGGCGCTCCCCAGCATTTT
J gene: TRBJ1-6; V gene: TRBV9; clone size: few; D gene: NA; CDR3 protein: CASSVGVRNSPLHF; CDR3 DNA: TGTGCCAGCAGCGTCGGGGTGAGAAATTCACCCCTCCACTTT
J gene: TRBJ2-5; V gene: TRBV5-6; clone size: many; D gene: NA; CDR3 protein: CASSLYTEQETQYF; CDR3 DNA: TGTGCCAGCAGCTTGTACACCGAACAAGAGACCCAGTACTTC